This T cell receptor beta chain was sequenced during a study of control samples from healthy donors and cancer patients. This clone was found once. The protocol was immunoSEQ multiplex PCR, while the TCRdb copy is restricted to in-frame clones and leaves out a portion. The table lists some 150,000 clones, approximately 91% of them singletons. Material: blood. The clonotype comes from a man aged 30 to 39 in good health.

The CDR3 here is CASSRRQGRNSPLHF. The CDR3, as DNA: TGTGCCAGTAGTAGGAGACAGGGACGGAATTCACCCCTCCACTTT. This sequence joins TRBV19 and TRBJ1-6, with TRBD1 matching over 7 bases. This CDR3 is 15 amino acids long. The V gene end was trimmed by 4 bases and the J gene end by 7 bases; junction bases not matched to a gene: 7. Germline V gene lookup returns CDR1 LNHDA and CDR2 SQIVND (reference sequence).